This T cell receptor (beta chain) derives from a study of blood T cell repertoires in COVID-19. The germline CDR1 and CDR2 sequences are SGHDN and FVKESK. Trimming removed 1 base from V and 0 bases from J, with 14 bases in between. This CDR3 is built from 17 residues. Patients in Seattle were enrolled during active infection, then followed longitudinally. As handled by the study authors: Reference gene primer amplification in the assay estimated nucleated cell counts. TCRdb's table, derived via immunoSEQ multiplex PCR, lists solely in-frame clones and lacks some. The V and J calls and clone size were taken over from that table, and D and trimming were inferred from the DNA. The data contain about 120,000 clones, around 88% of them singletons.

This clonotype was obtained from a man aged 55 to 70 with COVID-19, enrolled during active disease. The V call is TRBV14, the J call TRBJ2-3; D perhaps matches TRBD1 (6 bases). The sample consisted of peripheral blood. The CDR3 coding sequence is TGTGCCAGCAGCCAAGGAAGGGGGAGAGGAAGCACAGATACGCAGTATTTT. Its protein is CASSQGRGRGSTDTQYF.